This T cell receptor beta chain is drawn from a study of chemoradiotherapy in HPV16-positive cancers. Study-wide results and caveats: For HPV16-positive patients, expanding HPV-responsive T cells associated with longer recurrence-free survival.

V was shortened by 0 bases and J by 1 base, with 7 bases between the two germline ends. This CDR3 region has 15 residues. Germline assignment: CDR1 SNHLY and CDR2 FYNNEI. TCRdb's copy holds only in-frame clones and misses some; the assay was immunoSEQ multiplex PCR. The sample yields about 30,000 clones, approximately 80% seen once. In the case of this clone: Its antigen is not identified.

The sequences come from blood, collected from a patient who underwent chemoradiotherapy. This TCR came from a human donor with HPV-associated anogenital cancer. The V and J genes are TRBV2 and TRBJ1-5, with D hard to call. The CDR3 protein is CASSEAIGSNQPQHF. The CDR3 region has the DNA TGTGCCAGCAGTGAAGCGATTGGGAGCAATCAGCCCCAGCATTTT. Using reference TRBV2 and TRBJ1-5 for the parts outside the CDR3, the full variable domain is EPEVTQTPSHQVTQMGQEVILRCVPISNHLYFYWYRQILGQKVEFLVSFYNNEISEKSEIFDDQFSVERPDGSNFTLKIRSTKLEDSAMYFCASSEAIGSNQPQHFGDGTRLSIL.